The 3 T cell receptor beta chains below come from one sample, sequenced in a study of early T cells in non-severe SARS-CoV-2 infection. TCRdb called the 5' RACE reads again in MiXCR, with one record for every CDR3 protein. The sample lists tens of thousands of distinct CDR3 sequences, 4.7% occurring once. Material: whole blood. These receptors all come from an adult who was a healthcare worker with PCR-confirmed SARS-CoV-2 infection or an uninfected control (not recorded which).

This clonotype came up many times. This chain uses TRBV9 with TRBJ2-2; D is possibly TRBD2 (6 bases). With 4 bases removed from V and 6 bases from J, the gap between germline ends came to 22 bases. This CDR3 is 17 amino acids long. Per the germline V gene, CDR1 is SGDLS and CDR2 is YYNGEE. This chain's CDR3 is CASSQIPGTQKPGELFF. CDR3 DNA: TGTGCCAGCAGCCAGATCCCCGGGACTCAAAAACCCGGGGAGCTGTTTTTT.

This clonotype was picked up many times. The V call is TRBV20-1, the J call TRBJ1-4; possible D gene TRBD1, 6 bases. Trimming shortened V by 6 bases and J by 8 bases, and 16 bases separated the two germline ends. CDR1 and CDR2 (germline): DFQATT, SNEGSKA (reference sequence). The CDR3 runs to 13 residues. Written as DNA, the CDR3 is TGCAGTGCCAGGCTAGGGGGGGACGAAAAACTGTTTTTT. It translates to CSARLGGDEKLFF.

This clonotype has at least ten counts. In DNA, the CDR3 is TGTGCCAGCAGTTTCCGGGACACCGGGAATGAGCAGTTCTTC. The encoded protein is CASSFRDTGNEQFF. The chain carries TRBV9 and TRBJ2-1, with a tentative D call TRBD1 (6 bases). CDR3 length: 14 amino acids. Germline CDR1 is SGDLS and CDR2 is YYNGEE. The ends were cut back, 5 bases at V and 7 bases at J, with 16 bases in the middle. The whole variable domain, remainder taken from reference TRBV9 and TRBJ2-1, is DSGVTQTPKHLITATGQRVTLRCSPRSGDLSVYWYQQSLDQGLQFLIQYYNGEERAKGNILERFSAQQFPDLHSELNLSSLELGDSALYFCASSFRDTGNEQFFGPGTRLTVL.